These 12 T cell receptor beta chains came from one sample sequenced in a study of immune heterogeneity within non-small cell lung tumors. Genomic DNA extracted from bulk tumor tissue served as template. A total of about 0.6 ug was used per sample. Several far-apart biopsies were taken per primary tumor during surgery. It was patients with untreated, newly diagnosed non-small cell lung cancer who underwent curative surgery. TCR beta CDR3 amplification used multiplex PCR with 32 V and 13 J primers. Each CDR3 protein gets one entry after TCRdb re-called the multiplex PCR reads with MiXCR. The sample consists of about 10,000 distinct CDR3 sequences, about a quarter of them appearing once. The sample comprised lung tumor tissue. These receptors were obtained from a woman in her 50s with non-small cell lung cancer.

This clonotype was seen a handful of times. This sequence joins TRBV4-1 and TRBJ1-2; no firm D call. With 0 bases removed from V and 3 bases from J, the gap between germline ends came to 11 bases. The CDR3 runs 15 residues. Germline values: CDR1 MGHRA, CDR2 YSYEKL. Here the CDR3 reads CASSQDYGLDYGYTF. The CDR3 region has the DNA TGCGCCAGCAGCCAAGATTACGGGTTAGACTATGGCTACACCTTC.

By share of the sample, this clonotype is medium-sized. V usage is TRBV28 and J usage is TRBJ2-7; the D gene is possibly TRBD1 (7 bases). Trimming removed 6 bases from V and 0 bases from J, with 15 bases in between. Germline assignment: CDR1 MDHEN and CDR2 SYDVKM. This CDR3 has 15 residues. CDR3 coding DNA: TGTGCCAGCAGGGAGGGACAGATTAACTCCTACGAGCAGTACTTC. This encodes CASREGQINSYEQYF. Supplemented by reference TRBV28 and TRBJ2-7, the full variable domain reads DVKVTQSSRYLVKRTGEKVFLECVQDMDHENMFWYRQDPGLGLRLIYFSYDVKMKEKGDIPEGYSVSREKKERFSLILESASTNQTSMYLCASREGQINSYEQYFGPGTRLTVT.

This clonotype showed up many times. The genes are TRBV29-1 and TRBJ2-7; D might be TRBD2 (5 bases). Germline V gene lookup returns CDR1 SQVTM and CDR2 ANQGSEA. Trimming left V 4 bases short and J 4 bases short, with 17 bases between. The CDR3 extends over 14 amino acids. CDR3 region: CSVGRSRGLYEQYF. The CDR3 nucleotides are TGCAGCGTTGGACGGAGCCGGGGTTTGTACGAGCAGTACTTC.

This clonotype is labeled medium-sized (0.01 to 0.1%). The V and J genes are TRBV4-1 and TRBJ2-2, with D perhaps assigned TRBD1 or TRBD2 (5 bases each). This CDR3 region has 16 residues. CDR1 is MGHRA, CDR2 YSYEKL, per germline. Trimming removed 0 bases from V and 0 bases from J, with 8 bases in between. The CDR3 loop reads CASSQDGTANTGELFF. CDR3 bases: TGCGCCAGCAGCCAAGACGGGACGGCGAACACCGGGGAGCTGTTTTTT.

The rearrangement uses TRBV28 and TRBJ2-7; D could derive from TRBD1 or TRBD2 (5 bases each). This CDR3 is built from 14 residues. Trimming cost V 2 bases and J 3 bases, with 11 bases left between them. The V gene's germline CDR1 is MDHEN and CDR2 SYDVKM. CDR3 DNA sequence: TGTGCCAGCAGTTTAAGAGGGGAGATCTACGAGCAGTACTTC. Translating gives CASSLRGEIYEQYF.

This clonotype was observed a handful of times. The V gene is TRBV3-1, the J gene TRBJ2-5; D call uncertain. Per germline, CDR1 LGHDT and CDR2 YNNKEL (reference sequence). This CDR3 spans 13 amino acids. V shed 6 bases and J shed 5 bases, with 13 bases lying between them. CDR3 loop: CASSQVLGETQYF. CDR3 coding DNA: TGTGCCAGCAGTCAGGTCCTGGGGGAGACCCAGTACTTC.

At least ten counts were recorded for this clonotype. V gene TRBV9 combines with J gene TRBJ2-3; TRBD2 might be the D (5 bases). Trimming left V 4 bases short and J 2 bases short, with 11 bases between. CDR1 is SGDLS and CDR2 is YYNGEE in the germline V gene. CDR3 length: 14 amino acids. The DNA for the CDR3 is TGTGCCAGCAGCCCCGCCGGGGACACAGATACGCAGTATTTT. Amino acid sequence: CASSPAGDTDTQYF.

This clonotype has ten or more counts. The CDR3 is CASSYSTRTGYEQYF. In DNA form, the CDR3 reads TGTGCCAGCAGTTACTCGACCCGGACAGGCTACGAGCAGTACTTC. The chain recombines TRBV6-2 or TRBV6-3 with TRBJ2-7, with 7 bases lining up with TRBD1. This CDR3 comprises 15 residues. V gave up 0 bases and J gave up 3 bases; unmatched junction bases: 5. From germline, CDR1 is MNHEY and CDR2 SVGEGT.

This clonotype was counted ten times or more. The chain combines TRBV10-3 with TRBJ1-1; 12 bases line up with TRBD1. The CDR3 length is 20 residues. V shed 1 base, J shed 8 bases, and the junction held 20 bases outside the gene matches. Germline CDR1 and CDR2: ENHRY and SYGVKD. Here the CDR3 reads CAISELKIGDRGLVHLEAFF. The CDR3 region has the DNA TGTGCCATCAGTGAGTTAAAAATTGGGGACAGGGGGCTTGTACACTTAGAAGCTTTCTTT.

The chain couples TRBV6-2 or TRBV6-3 to TRBJ2-3, with D perhaps matching TRBD1 or TRBD2 (6 bases each). The CDR3 extends over 14 amino acids. CDR1 MNHEY and CDR2 SVGEGT come from the germline V gene. The V end lost 8 bases, the J end lost 2 bases, and 14 bases lay between the germline ends. CDR3 bases: TGTGCCAGCGGACTACAGGGACTCACAGATACGCAGTATTTT. Translating gives CASGLQGLTDTQYF.

This clonotype was observed at least ten times. This chain links TRBV3-1 with TRBJ2-5; unclear D gene. Germline-derived CDR1 and CDR2 are LGHDT and YNNKEL (reference sequence). The V and J ends lost 1 base and 0 bases respectively, with 12 bases between them. The CDR3 runs 16 residues. The CDR3 loop is CASSQGDSLYQETQYF. The CDR3, as DNA: TGTGCCAGCAGCCAAGGCGACTCGTTGTACCAAGAGACCCAGTACTTC.

This clonotype is medium-sized. J is TRBJ1-5 and V is TRBV30; D is unresolved. The germline V and J ends were trimmed by 0 bases and 1 base, with 10 bases remaining between them. The CDR3 extends over 15 amino acids. Germline values: CDR1 GTSNPN, CDR2 SVGIG (reference sequence). The CDR3 spells CAWSVPGASNQPQHF. The CDR3 nucleotides read TGTGCCTGGAGTGTACCGGGAGCAAGCAATCAGCCCCAGCATTTT.